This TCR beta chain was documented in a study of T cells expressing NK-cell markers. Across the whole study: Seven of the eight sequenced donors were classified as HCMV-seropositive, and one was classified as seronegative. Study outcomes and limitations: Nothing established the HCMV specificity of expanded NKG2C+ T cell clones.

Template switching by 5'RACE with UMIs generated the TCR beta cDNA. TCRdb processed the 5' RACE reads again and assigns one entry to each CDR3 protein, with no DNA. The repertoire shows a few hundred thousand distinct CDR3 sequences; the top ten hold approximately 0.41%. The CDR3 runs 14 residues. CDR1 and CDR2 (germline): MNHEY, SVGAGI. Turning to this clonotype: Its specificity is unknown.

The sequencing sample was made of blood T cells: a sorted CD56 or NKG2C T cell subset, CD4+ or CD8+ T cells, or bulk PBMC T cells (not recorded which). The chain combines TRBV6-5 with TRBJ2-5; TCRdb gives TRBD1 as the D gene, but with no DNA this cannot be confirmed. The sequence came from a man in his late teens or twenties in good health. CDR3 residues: CASSYDDRGQTQYF.